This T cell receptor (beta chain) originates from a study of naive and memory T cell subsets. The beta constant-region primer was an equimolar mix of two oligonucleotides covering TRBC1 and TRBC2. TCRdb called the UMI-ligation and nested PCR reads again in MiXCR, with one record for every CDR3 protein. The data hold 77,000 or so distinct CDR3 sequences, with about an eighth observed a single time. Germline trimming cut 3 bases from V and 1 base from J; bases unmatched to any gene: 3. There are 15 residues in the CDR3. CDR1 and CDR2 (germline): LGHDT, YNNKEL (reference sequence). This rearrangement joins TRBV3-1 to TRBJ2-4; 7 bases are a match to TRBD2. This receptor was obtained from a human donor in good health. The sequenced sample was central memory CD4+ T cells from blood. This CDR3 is CASSQGGGAKNIQYF. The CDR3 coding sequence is TGTGCCAGCAGCCAGGGGGGGGGGGCCAAAAACATTCAGTACTTC.